This T cell receptor (beta chain) was found in a study of control samples from healthy donors and cancer patients. Generated by immunoSEQ multiplex PCR, the TCRdb table keeps only in-frame clones and is missing some. The sample carries 95,000 to 130,000 clones, more than 80% recorded once. Germline V CDR1 and CDR2: LNHDA, SQIVND (reference sequence). The CDR3 has 17 residues. V dropped 5 bases and J dropped 7; count of bases not matched to a gene: 14. This clonotype was sampled from a woman aged 50 to 60 with colorectal cancer. The chain employs TRBV19 and TRBJ1-6, with TRBD1 matching over 7 bases. The sequenced sample was PBMCs. This CDR3 is CASSLSTGTEWNSPLHF. DNA of the CDR3: TGTGCCAGTAGTCTCTCCACAGGGACAGAATGGAATTCACCCCTCCACTTT.